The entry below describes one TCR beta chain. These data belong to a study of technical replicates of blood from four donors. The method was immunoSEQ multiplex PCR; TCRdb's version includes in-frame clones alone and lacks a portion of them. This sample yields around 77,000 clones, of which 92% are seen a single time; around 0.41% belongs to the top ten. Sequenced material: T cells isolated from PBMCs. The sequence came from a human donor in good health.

The CDR3 DNA is TGTGCCAGCAGCTTAGGGACAGAGACCTACGAGCAGTACTTC. Its protein is CASSLGTETYEQYF. This chain joins TRBV11-2 and TRBJ2-7; perhaps TRBD1 as D (6 bases). The germline V and J ends were trimmed by 1 base and 2 bases, with 9 bases remaining between them. The CDR3 spans 14 residues. The V gene's germline CDR1 is SGHAT and CDR2 FQNNGV. Using reference TRBV11-2 and TRBJ2-7 for the parts outside the CDR3, the full variable domain is EAGVAQSPRYKIIEKRQSVAFWCNPISGHATLYWYQQILGQGPKLLIQFQNNGVVDDSQLPKDRFSAERLKGVDSTLKIQPAKLEDSAVYLCASSLGTETYEQYFGPGTRLTVT.